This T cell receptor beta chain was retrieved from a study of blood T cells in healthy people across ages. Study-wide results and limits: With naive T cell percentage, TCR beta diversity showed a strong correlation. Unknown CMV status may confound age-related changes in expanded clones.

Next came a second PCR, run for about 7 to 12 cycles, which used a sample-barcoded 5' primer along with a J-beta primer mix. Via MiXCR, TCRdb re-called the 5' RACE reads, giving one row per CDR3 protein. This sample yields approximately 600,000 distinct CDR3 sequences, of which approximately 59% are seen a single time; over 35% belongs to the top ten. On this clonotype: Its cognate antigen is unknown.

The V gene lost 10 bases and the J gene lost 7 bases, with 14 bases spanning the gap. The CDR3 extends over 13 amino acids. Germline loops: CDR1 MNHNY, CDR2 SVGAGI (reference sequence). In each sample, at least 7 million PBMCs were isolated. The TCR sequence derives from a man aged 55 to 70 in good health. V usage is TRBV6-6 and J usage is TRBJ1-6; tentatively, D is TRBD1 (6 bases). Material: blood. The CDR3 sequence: CATTDSLNSPLHF. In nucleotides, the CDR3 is TGTGCCACCACGGACAGTCTAAATTCACCCCTCCACTTT.